This T cell receptor beta chain was found in a study of cytomegalovirus exposure and HLA in healthy donors. V lost 4 bases and J 0 bases, leaving 16 bases between the germline ends. Germline lookup yields CDR1 LGHNA and CDR2 YSLEER. The CDR3 spans 16 residues. Healthy people donating bone marrow made up the donors. General observations from the study: A later analysis by the authors found several of the most significant clusters apparently linked to common viral pathogens. CMV antigen specificity of three CMV-associated chains was confirmed in vitro. The study recorded 160 or so TCR beta chains that were cytomegalovirus-associated.

Comment on this clone: The antigen is not known.

60 Vbeta and 13 Jbeta primers were used in PCR. TCRdb's table, derived via immunoSEQ multiplex PCR, lists solely in-frame clones and lacks some. The sample records roughly 200,000 clones, 79% being singletons. This sequence was found in a girl aged 5-17 years in good health and CMV-seropositive. Material for sequencing was PBMCs. The V and J genes are TRBV4-3 and TRBJ2-7, with D perhaps matching TRBD2 (6 bases). This chain's CDR3 is CASSRQLAPYSYEQYF. Here the CDR3 DNA reads TGCGCCAGCAGCCGCCAACTAGCCCCCTACTCCTACGAGCAGTACTTC.